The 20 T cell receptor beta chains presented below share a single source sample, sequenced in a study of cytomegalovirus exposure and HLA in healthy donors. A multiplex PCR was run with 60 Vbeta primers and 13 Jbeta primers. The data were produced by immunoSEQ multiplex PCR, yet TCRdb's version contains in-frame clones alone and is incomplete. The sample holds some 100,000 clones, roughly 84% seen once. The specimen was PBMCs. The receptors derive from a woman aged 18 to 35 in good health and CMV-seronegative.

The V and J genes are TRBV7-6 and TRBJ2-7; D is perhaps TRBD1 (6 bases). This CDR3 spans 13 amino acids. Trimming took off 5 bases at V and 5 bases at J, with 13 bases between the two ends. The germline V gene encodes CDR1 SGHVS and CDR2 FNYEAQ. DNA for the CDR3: TGTGCCAGCAGCCTAGGACAGTTTGACGAGCAGTACTTC. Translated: CASSLGQFDEQYF. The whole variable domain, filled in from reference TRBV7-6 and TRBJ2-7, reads GAGVSQSPRYKVTKRGQDVALRCDPISGHVSLYWYRQALGQGPEFLTYFNYEAQQDKSGLPNDRFSAERPEGSISTLTIQRTEQRDSAMYRCASSLGQFDEQYFGPGTRLTVT.

CDR3 amino acids: CAWSVLGGGTEAFF. The DNA of the CDR3 is TGTGCCTGGAGTGTACTGGGAGGGGGCACTGAAGCTTTCTTT. The V gene is TRBV30, the J gene TRBJ1-1; perhaps TRBD1 as D (6 bases). Germline lookup yields CDR1 GTSNPN and CDR2 SVGIG (reference sequence). Trimming pared 0 bases from V and 4 bases from J, leaving 12 bases between. The CDR3 is made up of 14 amino acids.

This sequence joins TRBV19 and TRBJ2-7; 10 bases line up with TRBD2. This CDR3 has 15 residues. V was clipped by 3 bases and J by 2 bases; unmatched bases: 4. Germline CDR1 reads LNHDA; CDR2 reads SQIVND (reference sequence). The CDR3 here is CASSIGLAGAYEQYF. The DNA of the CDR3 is TGTGCCAGTAGTATCGGTCTAGCGGGAGCCTACGAGCAGTACTTC. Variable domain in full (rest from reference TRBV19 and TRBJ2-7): DGGITQSPKYLFRKEGQNVTLSCEQNLNHDAMYWYRQDPGQGLRLIYYSQIVNDFQKGDIAEGYSVSREKKESFPLTVTSAQKNPTAFYLCASSIGLAGAYEQYFGPGTRLTVT.

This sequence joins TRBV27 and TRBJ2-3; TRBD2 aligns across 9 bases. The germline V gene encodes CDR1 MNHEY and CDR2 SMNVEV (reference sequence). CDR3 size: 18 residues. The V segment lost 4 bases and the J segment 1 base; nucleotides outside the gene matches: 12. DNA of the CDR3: TGTGCCAGCAGTTCCCTCACGTTAGCGGGGGAAGGCACAGATACGCAGTATTTT. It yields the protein CASSSLTLAGEGTDTQYF.

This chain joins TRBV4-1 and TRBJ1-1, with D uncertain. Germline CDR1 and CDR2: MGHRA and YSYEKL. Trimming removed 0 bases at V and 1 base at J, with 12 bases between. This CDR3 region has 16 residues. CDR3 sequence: CASSQEVHRENTEAFF. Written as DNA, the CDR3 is TGCGCCAGCAGCCAAGAGGTACACCGGGAGAACACTGAAGCTTTCTTT.

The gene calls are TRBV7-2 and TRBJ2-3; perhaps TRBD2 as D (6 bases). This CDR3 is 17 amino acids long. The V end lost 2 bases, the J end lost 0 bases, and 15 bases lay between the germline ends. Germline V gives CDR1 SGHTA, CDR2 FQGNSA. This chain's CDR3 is CASSLHRLGTSTDTQYF. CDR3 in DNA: TGTGCCAGCAGCTTACATCGACTAGGTACTAGCACAGATACGCAGTATTTT.

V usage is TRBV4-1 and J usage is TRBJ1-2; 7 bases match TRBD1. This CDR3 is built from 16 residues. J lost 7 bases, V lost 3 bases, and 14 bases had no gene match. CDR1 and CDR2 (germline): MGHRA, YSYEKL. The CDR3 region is CASSQVPGQYERGYTF. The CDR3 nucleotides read TGCGCCAGCAGCCAGGTTCCGGGACAGTATGAGCGTGGCTACACCTTC.

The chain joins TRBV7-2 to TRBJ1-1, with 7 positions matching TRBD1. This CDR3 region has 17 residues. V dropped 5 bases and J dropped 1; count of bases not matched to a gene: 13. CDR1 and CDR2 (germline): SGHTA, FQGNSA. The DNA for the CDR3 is TGTGCCAGCAGCCTTGGGACAGCGAGGGCTCCGAACACTGAAGCTTTCTTT. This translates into CASSLGTARAPNTEAFF.

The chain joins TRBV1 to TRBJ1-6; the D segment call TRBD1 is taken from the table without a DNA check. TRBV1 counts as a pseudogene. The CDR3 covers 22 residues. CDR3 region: CTSSQVRPTPRTGPDNNSPLHF. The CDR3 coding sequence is TGCACCAGCAGCCAAGTTCGGCCGACGCCTAGGACAGGCCCGGATAATAATTCACCCCTCCACTTT.

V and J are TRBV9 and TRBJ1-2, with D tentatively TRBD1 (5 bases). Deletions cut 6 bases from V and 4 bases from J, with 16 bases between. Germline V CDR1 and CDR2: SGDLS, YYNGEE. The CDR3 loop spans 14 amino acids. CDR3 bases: TGTGCCAGCACACAGGCCTTAGGGGTCTATGGCTACACCTTC. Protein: CASTQALGVYGYTF.

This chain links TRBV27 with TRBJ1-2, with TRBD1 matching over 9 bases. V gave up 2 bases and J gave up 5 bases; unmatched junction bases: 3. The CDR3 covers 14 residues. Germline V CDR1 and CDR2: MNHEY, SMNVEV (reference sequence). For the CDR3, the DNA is TGTGCCAGCAGTTTAAGAGGACAGGGGTATGGCTACACCTTC. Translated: CASSLRGQGYGYTF.

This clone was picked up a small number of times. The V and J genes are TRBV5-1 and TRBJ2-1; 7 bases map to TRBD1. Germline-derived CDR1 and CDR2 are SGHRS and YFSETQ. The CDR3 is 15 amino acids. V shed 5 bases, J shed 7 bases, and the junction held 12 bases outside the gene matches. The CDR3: CASRLTGSDRNEQFF. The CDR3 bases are TGCGCCAGCAGGCTGACAGGGTCGGATAGGAATGAGCAGTTCTTC.

This CDR3 reads CASRPSGGAYEQYF. The CDR3 DNA sequence: TGTGCCAGCAGACCGAGTGGCGGGGCATACGAGCAGTACTTC. V gene TRBV28 combines with J gene TRBJ2-7; perhaps TRBD2 as D (6 bases). V was clipped by 6 bases and J by 4 bases, with 16 bases between them. This CDR3 is 14 amino acids long. Germline-derived CDR1 and CDR2 are MDHEN and SYDVKM.

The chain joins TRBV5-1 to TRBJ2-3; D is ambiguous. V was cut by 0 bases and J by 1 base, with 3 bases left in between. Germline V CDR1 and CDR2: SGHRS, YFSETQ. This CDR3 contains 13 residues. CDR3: CASSLVGTDTQYF. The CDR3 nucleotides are TGCGCCAGCAGCTTGGTCGGCACAGATACGCAGTATTTT.

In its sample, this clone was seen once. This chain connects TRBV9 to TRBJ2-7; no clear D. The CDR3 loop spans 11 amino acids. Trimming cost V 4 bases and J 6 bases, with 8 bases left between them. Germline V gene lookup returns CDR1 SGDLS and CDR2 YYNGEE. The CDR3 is CASSPGSEQYF. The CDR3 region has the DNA TGTGCCAGCAGCCCCGGGTCCGAGCAGTACTTC.

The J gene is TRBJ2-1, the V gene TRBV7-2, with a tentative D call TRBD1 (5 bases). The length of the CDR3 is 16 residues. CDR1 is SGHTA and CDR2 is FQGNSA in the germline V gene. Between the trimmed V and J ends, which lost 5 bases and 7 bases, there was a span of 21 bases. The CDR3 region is CASSPRQPLGSNEQFF. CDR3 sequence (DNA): TGTGCCAGCAGCCCGAGACAGCCATTGGGGTCTAATGAGCAGTTCTTC.

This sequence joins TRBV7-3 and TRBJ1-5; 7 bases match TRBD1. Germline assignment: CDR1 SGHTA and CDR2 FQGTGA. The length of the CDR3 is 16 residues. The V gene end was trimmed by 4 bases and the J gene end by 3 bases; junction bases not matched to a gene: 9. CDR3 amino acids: CASSSPRDSPNQPQHF. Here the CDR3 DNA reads TGTGCCAGCAGCTCACCCCGGGACAGTCCCAATCAGCCCCAGCATTTT.

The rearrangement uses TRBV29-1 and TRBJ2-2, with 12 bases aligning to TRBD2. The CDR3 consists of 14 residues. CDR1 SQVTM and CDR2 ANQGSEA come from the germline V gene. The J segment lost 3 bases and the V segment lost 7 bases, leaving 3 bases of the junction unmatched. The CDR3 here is CSARTSGDTGELFF. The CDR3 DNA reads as TGCAGCGCGAGGACTAGCGGGGACACCGGGGAGCTGTTTTTT.

CDR3 residues: CASSLQAGSGTEAFF. DNA of the CDR3: TGTGCCAGCTCATTACAGGCGGGGTCGGGCACTGAAGCTTTCTTT. The gene calls are TRBV18 and TRBJ1-1, with TRBD1 as a possible D gene (5 bases). This CDR3 has 15 residues. Trimming pared 5 bases from V and 4 bases from J, leaving 17 bases between. Germline CDR1 and CDR2: KGHSH and LQKENI. Full variable domain (rest looked up from reference TRBV18 and TRBJ1-1): NAGVMQNPRHLVRRRGQEARLRCSPMKGHSHVYWYRQLPEEGLKFMVYLQKENIIDESGMPKERFSAEFPKEGPSILRIQQVVRGDSAAYFCASSLQAGSGTEAFFGQGTRLTVV.

CDR3: CASSLGREGEQYF. DNA of the CDR3: TGTGCCAGCAGCTTGGGTAGGGAGGGCGAGCAGTACTTC. This chain connects TRBV5-6 to TRBJ2-5; 7 bases line up with TRBD2. The J call may be wrong; the DNA end is better matched by TRBJ2-7. This CDR3 is 13 amino acids long. CDR1 and CDR2 from the germline V gene are SGHDT and YYEEEE.